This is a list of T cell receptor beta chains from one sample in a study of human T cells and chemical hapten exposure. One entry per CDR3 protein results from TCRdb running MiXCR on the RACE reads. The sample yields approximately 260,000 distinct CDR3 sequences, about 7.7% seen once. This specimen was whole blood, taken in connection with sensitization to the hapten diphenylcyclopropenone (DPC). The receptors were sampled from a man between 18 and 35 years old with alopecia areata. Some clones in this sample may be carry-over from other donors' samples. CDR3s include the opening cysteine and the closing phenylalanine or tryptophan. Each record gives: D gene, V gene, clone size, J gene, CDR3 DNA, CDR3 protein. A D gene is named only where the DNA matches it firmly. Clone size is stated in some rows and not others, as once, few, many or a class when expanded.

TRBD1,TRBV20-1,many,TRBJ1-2,TGCAGTGCTAGAGAATTAAGGACAGGGCTCTATGGCTACACCTTC,CSARELRTGLYGYTF
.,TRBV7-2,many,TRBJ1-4,TGTGCCAGCAGCTTAAGTCGGGGAGAGAATGAAAAACTGTTTTTT,CASSLSRGENEKLFF
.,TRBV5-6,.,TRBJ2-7,TGTGCCAGCAGCTTGGCACACCCCTACGAGCAGTACTTC,CASSLAHPYEQYF
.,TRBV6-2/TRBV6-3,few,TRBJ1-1,TGTGCCAGCAGTTACGCAGGGAACACTGAAGCTTTCTTT,CASSYAGNTEAFF
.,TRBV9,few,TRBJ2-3,TGTGCCAGCAGCGTATCGTCAGCAGATACGCAGTATTTT,CASSVSSADTQYF
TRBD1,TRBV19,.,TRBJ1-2,TGTGCCAGTAGTTACAGCCCCGGGACAGGGGCCTTTGGCTACACCTTC,CASSYSPGTGAFGYTF
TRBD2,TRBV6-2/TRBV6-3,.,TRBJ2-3,TGTGCCAGCAGCCCTTTGCGGGGGACCACAGATACGCAGTATTTT,CASSPLRGTTDTQYF
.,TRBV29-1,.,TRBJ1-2,TGCAGCGATCACTCAGGAAGCGGGCATGGCTACACCTTC,CSDHSGSGHGYTF
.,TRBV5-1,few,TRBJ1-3,TGCGCCAGCAGCTTGAAAGACTACTCTGGAAACACCATATATTTT,CASSLKDYSGNTIYF
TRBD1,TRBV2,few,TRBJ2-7,TGTGCCAGCGGGTCAGGGGACAGCTCCTACGAGCAGTACTTC,CASGSGDSSYEQYF
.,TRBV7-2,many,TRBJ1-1,TGTGCCAGCAGCTTAGGATACAACACTGAAGCTTTCTTT,CASSLGYNTEAFF
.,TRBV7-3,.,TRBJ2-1,TGTGCCAGCAGCTTAAGCGGGCTGCTGGCGGATGAGCAGTTCTTC,CASSLSGLLADEQFF
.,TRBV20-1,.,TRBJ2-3,TGCAGTGCAAACAAGGCAACAGACAGGACCTCCACAGATACGCAGTATTTT,CSANKATDRTSTDTQYF
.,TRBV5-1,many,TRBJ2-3,TGCGCCAGCAGCTTGGAAGTGGATACGCAGTATTTT,CASSLEVDTQYF
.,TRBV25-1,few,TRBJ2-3,TGTGCCAGCAGTGCGGTGGCTGGGTCCACAGATACGCAGTATTTT,CASSAVAGSTDTQYF
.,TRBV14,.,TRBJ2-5,TGTGCCAGCAGCCACAACAAGGCGAGGGCCCAAGAGACCCAGTACTTC,CASSHNKARAQETQYF
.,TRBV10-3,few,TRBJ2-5,TGTGCCATCAGTGTCAAGGGTTGGGAGACCCAGTACTTC,CAISVKGWETQYF
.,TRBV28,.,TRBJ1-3,TGTGCCAGCAGTTTACCCACTGTAGGAGGCTCTGGAAACACCATATATTTT,CASSLPTVGGSGNTIYF
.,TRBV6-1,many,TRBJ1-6,TGTGCCAGCAGTGAAATTGGATTGTCTTCACCCCTCCACTTT,CASSEIGLSSPLHF
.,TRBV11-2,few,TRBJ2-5,TGTGCCAGCAGCTTACATTTGCCGACGGAGACCCAGTACTTC,CASSLHLPTETQYF
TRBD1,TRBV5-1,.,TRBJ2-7,TGCGCCAGCAGCTTTGGGACAGGGGCCTACGAGCAGTACTTC,CASSFGTGAYEQYF
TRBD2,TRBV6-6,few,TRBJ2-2,TGTGCCAGCAGTGCGCTCCTAGCGGGCACCGGGGAGCTGTTTTTT,CASSALLAGTGELFF
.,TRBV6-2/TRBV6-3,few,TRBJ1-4,TGTGCCAGCAGTCAACCTAATGAAAAACTGTTTTTT,CASSQPNEKLFF
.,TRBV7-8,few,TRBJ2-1,TGTGCCAGCAGCCCAAGGACTTGGAATGAGCAGTTCTTC,CASSPRTWNEQFF
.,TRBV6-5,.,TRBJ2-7,TGTGCCAGCAGTTATGGCGGGGTACGGGCCTACGAGCAGTACTTC,CASSYGGVRAYEQYF
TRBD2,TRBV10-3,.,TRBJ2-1,TGTGCCATCAGTGAGGACAGCGGGGGGTACAATGAGCAGTTCTTC,CAISEDSGGYNEQFF
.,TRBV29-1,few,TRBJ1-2,TGCAGCGTTCCACTCGACGGAAACTATGGCTACACCTTC,CSVPLDGNYGYTF
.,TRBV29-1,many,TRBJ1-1,TGCAGCGTTCATATAACGAACACTGAAGCTTTCTTT,CSVHITNTEAFF
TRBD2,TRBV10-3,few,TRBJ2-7,TGTGCCATTCGGGGACTAGCGGGCAGCTCCTACGAGCAGTACTTC,CAIRGLAGSSYEQYF
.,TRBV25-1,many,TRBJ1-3,TGTGCCAGCAGTGAATATAACGGAGGAAACACCATATATTTT,CASSEYNGGNTIYF
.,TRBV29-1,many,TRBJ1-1,TGCAGCGTTGTCAGGTCCGAGTTTGAAGCTTTCTTT,CSVVRSEFEAFF
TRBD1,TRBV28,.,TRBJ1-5,TGTGCCAGCACCCGCGACAGGGCGGCTCAGCCCCAGCATTTT,CASTRDRAAQPQHF